The T cell receptor (beta chain) described here comes from a study of type 1 regulatory T cells. TCRdb independently ran MiXCR on the reads; one entry per CDR3 protein. The sample yields some 90,000 distinct CDR3 sequences, roughly 28% seen once. V lost 7 bases and J lost 7, with 13 bases in between. The CDR3 loop spans 12 amino acids. The germline V gene has CDR1 SQVTM and CDR2 ANQGSEA. The chain carries TRBV29-1 and TRBJ2-2; D is uncertain. This TCR came from a human donor in good health. The sequenced sample was CD4+ T cells, either the whole sample or a sorted fraction (not recorded which). The CDR3 DNA sequence: TGCAGCGGCCGGCGTTCCGGCGGGGAGCTGTTTTTT. Translation: CSGRRSGGELFF.